A single T cell receptor beta chain is shown here with its context. The antigen remains undetermined. Surgery cases with the highest brain T cell transcript signatures were chosen for sequencing. Pre-surgery treatment included at least one anti-epileptic drug. The data originate from a study of brain T cells in children with intractable seizures. General study findings and limits: Clones missing pre-surgery may reflect undersampling of that blood sample.

The CDR3 extends over 13 amino acids. After removal of 1 base from V and 13 bases from J, the junction contained 5 bases not matched to a gene. The germline gives CDR1 SGDLS, CDR2 YYNGEE. Only in-frame clones appear in the TCRdb table, and some are missing; sequencing was by immunoSEQ multiplex PCR. This sample yields 60,000 to 65,000 clones, of which about 96% are seen a single time; over 0.35% belongs to the top ten. The receptor's source is a boy younger than two with focal cortical dysplasia and intractable seizures. This material consisted of peripheral blood, taken at surgery. V gene TRBV9 combines with J gene TRBJ2-2, with 9 bases aligning to TRBD1. DNA for the CDR3: TGTGCCAGCAGCGTAACAGGGGGCAGGGGGCTGTTTTTT. This codes for CASSVTGGRGLFF.